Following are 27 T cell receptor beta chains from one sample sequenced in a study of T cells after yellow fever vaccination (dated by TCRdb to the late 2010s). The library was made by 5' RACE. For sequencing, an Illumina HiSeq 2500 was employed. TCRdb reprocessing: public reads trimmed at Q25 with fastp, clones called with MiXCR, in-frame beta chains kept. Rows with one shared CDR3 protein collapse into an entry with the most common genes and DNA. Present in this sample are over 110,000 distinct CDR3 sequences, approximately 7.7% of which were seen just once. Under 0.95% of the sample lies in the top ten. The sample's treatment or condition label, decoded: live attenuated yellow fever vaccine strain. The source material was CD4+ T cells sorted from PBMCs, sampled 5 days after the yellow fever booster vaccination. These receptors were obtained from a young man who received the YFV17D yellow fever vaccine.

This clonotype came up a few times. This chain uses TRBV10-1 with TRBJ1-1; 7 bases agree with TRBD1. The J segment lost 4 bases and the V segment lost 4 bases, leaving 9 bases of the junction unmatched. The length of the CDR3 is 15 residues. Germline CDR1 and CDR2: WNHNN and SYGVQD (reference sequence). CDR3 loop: CASSVHTGDLTEAFF. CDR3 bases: TGCGCCAGCAGTGTCCATACAGGGGATCTCACTGAAGCTTTCTTT.

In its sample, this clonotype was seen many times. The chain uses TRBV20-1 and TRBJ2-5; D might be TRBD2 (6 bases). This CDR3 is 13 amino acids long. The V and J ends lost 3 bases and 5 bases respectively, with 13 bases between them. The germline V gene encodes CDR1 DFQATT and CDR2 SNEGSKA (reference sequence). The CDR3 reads CSASSPAGETQYF. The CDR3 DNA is TGCAGTGCTAGTTCGCCGGCGGGGGAGACCCAGTACTTC.

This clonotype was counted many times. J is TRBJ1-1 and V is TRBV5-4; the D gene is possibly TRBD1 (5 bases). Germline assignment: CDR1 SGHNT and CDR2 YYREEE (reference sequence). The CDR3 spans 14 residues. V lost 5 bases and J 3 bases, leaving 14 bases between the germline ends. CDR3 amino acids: CASRREIGDTEAFF. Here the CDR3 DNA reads TGTGCCAGCAGGCGGGAAATAGGGGACACTGAAGCTTTCTTT.

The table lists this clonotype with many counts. Here the CDR3 reads CASSPGYHADTQYF. CDR3 bases: TGCGCCAGCAGCCCCGGCTATCACGCAGATACGCAGTATTTT. The rearrangement uses TRBV4-3 and TRBJ2-3, with D unresolved. Germline CDR1 is LGHNA and CDR2 is YSLEER. Trimming cost V 4 bases and J 4 bases, with 12 bases left between them. There are 14 residues in the CDR3.

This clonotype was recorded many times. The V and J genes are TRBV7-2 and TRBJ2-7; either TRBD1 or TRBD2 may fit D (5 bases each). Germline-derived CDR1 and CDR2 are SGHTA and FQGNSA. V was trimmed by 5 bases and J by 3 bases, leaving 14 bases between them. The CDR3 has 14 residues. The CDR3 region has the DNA TGTGCCAGCAGCGTAGGGTCGGGGCTCTACGAGCAGTACTTC. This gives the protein CASSVGSGLYEQYF.

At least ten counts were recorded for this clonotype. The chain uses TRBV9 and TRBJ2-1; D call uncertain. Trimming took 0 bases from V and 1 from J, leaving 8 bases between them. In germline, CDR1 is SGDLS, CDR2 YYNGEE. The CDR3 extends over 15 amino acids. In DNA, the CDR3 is TGTGCCAGCAGCGTAGATCAGCTTTCCTACAATGAGCAGTTCTTC. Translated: CASSVDQLSYNEQFF.

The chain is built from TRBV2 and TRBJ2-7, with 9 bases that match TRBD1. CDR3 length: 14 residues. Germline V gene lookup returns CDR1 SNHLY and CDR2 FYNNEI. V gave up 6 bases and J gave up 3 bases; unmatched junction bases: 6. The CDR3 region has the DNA TGTGCCAGCAGCCCCGGGACAGGGAACTACGAGCAGTACTTC. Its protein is CASSPGTGNYEQYF.

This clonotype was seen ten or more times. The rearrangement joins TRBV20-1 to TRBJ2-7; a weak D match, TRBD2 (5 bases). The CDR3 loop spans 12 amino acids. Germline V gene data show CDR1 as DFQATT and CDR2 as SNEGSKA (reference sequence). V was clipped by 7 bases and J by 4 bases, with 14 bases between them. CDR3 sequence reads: CSGLGKKYEQYF. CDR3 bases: TGCAGTGGCCTCGGGAAAAAGTACGAGCAGTACTTC.

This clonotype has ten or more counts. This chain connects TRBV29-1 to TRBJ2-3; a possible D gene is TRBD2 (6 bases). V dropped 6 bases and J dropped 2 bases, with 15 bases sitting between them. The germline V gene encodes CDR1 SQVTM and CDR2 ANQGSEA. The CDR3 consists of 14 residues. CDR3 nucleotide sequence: TGCAGCGTCCAAGCGCGGGGACTCACAGATACGCAGTATTTT. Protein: CSVQARGLTDTQYF.

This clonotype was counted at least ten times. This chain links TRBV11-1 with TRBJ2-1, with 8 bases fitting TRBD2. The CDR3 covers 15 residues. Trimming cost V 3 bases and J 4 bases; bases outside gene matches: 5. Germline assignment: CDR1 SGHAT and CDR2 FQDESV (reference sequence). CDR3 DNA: TGTGCCAGCAGCTTCCTAGCGGGTACTTACAATGAGCAGTTCTTC. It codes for CASSFLAGTYNEQFF.

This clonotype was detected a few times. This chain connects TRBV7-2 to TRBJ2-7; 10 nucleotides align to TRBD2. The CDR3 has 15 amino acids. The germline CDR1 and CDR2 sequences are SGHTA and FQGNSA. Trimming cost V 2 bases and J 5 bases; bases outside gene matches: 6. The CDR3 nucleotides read TGTGCCAGCAGCTTAATGAGCGGGAGGGAAGACGAGCAGTACTTC. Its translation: CASSLMSGREDEQYF.

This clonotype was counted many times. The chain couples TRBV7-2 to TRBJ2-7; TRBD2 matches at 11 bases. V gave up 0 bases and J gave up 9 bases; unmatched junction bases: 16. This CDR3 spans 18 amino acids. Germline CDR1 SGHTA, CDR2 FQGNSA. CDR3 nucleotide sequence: TGTGCCAGCAGCTTAGCCGGTACTAGCGGGAGAGCCCAAGGGGTGCAGTACTTC. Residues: CASSLAGTSGRAQGVQYF.

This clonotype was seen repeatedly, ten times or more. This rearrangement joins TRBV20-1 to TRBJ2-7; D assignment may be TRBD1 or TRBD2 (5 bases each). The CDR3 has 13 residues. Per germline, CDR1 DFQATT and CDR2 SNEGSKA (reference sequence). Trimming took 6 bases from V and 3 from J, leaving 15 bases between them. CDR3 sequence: CSAHPGPNYEQYF. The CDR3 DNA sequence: TGCAGTGCCCACCCGGGACCCAACTACGAGCAGTACTTC.

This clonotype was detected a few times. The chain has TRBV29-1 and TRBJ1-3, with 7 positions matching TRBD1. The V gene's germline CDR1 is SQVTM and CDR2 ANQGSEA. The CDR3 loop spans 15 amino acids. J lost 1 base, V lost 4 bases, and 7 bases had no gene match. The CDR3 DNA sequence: TGCAGCGTTGGGTATCAGGGGGTATCTGGAAACACCATATATTTT. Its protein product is CSVGYQGVSGNTIYF.

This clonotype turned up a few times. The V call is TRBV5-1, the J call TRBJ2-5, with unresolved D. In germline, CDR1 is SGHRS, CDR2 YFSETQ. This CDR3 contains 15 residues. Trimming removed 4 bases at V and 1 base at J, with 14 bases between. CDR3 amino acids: CASSSSRQSQETQYF. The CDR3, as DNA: TGCGCCAGCAGCAGCTCCCGGCAGAGCCAAGAGACCCAGTACTTC.

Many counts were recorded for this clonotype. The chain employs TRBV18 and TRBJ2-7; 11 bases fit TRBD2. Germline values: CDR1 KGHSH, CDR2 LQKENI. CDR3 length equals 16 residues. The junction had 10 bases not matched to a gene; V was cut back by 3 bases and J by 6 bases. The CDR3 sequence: CASSPTPWTSGLEQYF. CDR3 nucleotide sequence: TGTGCCAGCTCACCTACCCCTTGGACTAGCGGGCTCGAGCAGTACTTC.

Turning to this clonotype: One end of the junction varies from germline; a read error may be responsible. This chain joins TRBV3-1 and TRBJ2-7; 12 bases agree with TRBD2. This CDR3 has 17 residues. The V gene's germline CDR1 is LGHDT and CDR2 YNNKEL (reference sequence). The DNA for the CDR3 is TGTGCCTGCAGCCAAGAAACTAGCGGGAGGTTATCCTACGAGCAGTACTTC. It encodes CACSQETSGRLSYEQYF.

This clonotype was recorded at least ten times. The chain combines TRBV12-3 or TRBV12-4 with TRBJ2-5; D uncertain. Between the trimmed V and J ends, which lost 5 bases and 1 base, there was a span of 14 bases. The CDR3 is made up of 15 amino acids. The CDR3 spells CASSRVGYIQETQYF. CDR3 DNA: TGTGCCAGCAGTCGAGTAGGGTATATCCAAGAGACCCAGTACTTC.

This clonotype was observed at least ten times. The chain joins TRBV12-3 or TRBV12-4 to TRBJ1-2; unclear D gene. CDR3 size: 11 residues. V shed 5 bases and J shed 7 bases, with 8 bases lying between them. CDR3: CASSKGLGYTF. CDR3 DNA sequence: TGTGCCAGCAGTAAGGGCCTTGGCTACACCTTC.

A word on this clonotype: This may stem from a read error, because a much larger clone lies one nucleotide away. The DNA for the CDR3 is TGCGCCAGCAGCTCGCTAGGGGTCTCCTCCACCGGGGAGCTGTTTTTT. Protein: CASSSLGVSSTGELFF. The chain employs TRBV5-1 and TRBJ2-2; a weak D match, TRBD1 (5 bases). The V end was cut by 3 bases, the J end by 4 bases, with 16 bases between. The CDR3 is 16 residues long. Germline CDR1 reads SGHRS; CDR2 reads YFSETQ.

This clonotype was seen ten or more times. As DNA, the CDR3 is TGCGCCAGCAGCCTCCAGGTGAAGGGTGGAAAGACCCAGTACTTC. Protein sequence: CASSLQVKGGKTQYF. The J gene is TRBJ2-5, the V gene TRBV4-3, with no clear D. The germline V gene encodes CDR1 LGHNA and CDR2 YSLEER. Trimming pared 4 bases from V and 6 bases from J, leaving 18 bases between. This CDR3 comprises 15 residues.

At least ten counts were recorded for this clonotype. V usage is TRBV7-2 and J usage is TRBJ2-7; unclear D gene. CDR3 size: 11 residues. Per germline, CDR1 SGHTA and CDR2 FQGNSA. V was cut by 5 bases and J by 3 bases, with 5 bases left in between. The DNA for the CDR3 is TGTGCCAGCAGCCGCCTCTACGAGCAGTACTTC. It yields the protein CASSRLYEQYF.

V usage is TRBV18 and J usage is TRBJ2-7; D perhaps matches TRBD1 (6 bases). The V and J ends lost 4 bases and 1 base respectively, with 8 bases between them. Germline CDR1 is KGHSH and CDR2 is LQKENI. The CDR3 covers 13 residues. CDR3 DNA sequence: TGTGCCAGCTCACGGGGACAATCCTACGAGCAGTACTTC. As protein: CASSRGQSYEQYF.

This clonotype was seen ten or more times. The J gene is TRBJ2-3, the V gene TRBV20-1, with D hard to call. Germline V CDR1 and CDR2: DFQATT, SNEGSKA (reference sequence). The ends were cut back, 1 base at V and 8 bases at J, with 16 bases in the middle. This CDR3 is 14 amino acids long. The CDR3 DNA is TGCAGTGCTAGAGCCGGGCCGCCCTGGGGTACGCAGTATTTT. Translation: CSARAGPPWGTQYF.

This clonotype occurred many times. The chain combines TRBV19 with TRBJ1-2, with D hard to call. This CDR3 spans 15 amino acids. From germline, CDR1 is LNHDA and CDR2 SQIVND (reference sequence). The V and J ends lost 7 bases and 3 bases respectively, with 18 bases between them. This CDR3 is CASTPQRYRDYGYTF. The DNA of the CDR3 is TGTGCCAGTACCCCCCAACGGTACCGCGACTATGGCTACACCTTC.

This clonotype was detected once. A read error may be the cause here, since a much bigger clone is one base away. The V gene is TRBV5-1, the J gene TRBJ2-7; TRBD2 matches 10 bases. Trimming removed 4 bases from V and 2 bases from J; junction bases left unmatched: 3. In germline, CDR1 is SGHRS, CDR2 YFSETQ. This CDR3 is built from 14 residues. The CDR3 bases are TGCGCCAGCAGCCATGGACTAGCGGCCTACGAGCAGTACTTC. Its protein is CASSHGLAAYEQYF.

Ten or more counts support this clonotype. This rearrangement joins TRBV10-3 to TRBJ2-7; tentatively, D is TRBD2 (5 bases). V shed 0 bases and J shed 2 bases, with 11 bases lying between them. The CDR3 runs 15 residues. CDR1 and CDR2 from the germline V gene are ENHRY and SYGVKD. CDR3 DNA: TGTGCCATCAGTGAGTCGCTAATCGGGGCCTACGAGCAGTACTTC. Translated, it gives CAISESLIGAYEQYF.